Each of the 25 T cell receptor beta chains below was sequenced from the same sample in a study of CD8 T cells in ankylosing spondylitis. TCRdb reprocessed the 5' RACE reads with MiXCR, giving one entry per CDR3 protein. The sample records a few hundred thousand distinct CDR3 sequences, more than 20% being singletons. The sequenced sample was blood, either unsorted or a sorted T cell fraction (not recorded which). These receptors were taken from a male donor with ankylosing spondylitis or in good health (not recorded which).

This clonotype appeared many times. The chain has TRBV20-1 and TRBJ2-1; D possibly corresponds to TRBD2 (6 bases). Germline CDR1 reads DFQATT; CDR2 reads SNEGSKA (reference sequence). Trimming left V 5 bases short and J 6 bases short, with 8 bases between. CDR3 length: 11 amino acids. DNA of the CDR3: TGCAGTGCTTCGCGGGGCAATGAGCAGTTCTTC. Translated, it gives CSASRGNEQFF.

V gene TRBV9 combines with J gene TRBJ2-5, with 8 bases that match TRBD1. The CDR3 length is 17 residues. Germline V gene sequence: CDR1 SGDLS, CDR2 YYNGEE. The V gene end was trimmed by 1 base and the J gene end by 3 bases; junction bases not matched to a gene: 11. In nucleotides, the CDR3 is TGTGCCAGCAGCGTAATGGTAGGGGACAGGACGAAAGAGACCCAGTACTTC. Its translation is CASSVMVGDRTKETQYF.

The V call is TRBV2, the J call TRBJ1-2; possible D gene TRBD1, 5 bases. The CDR3 spans 16 residues. CDR1 and CDR2 from the germline V gene are SNHLY and FYNNEI. Between the trimmed V and J ends, which lost 7 bases and 8 bases, there was a span of 26 bases. The CDR3 nucleotides read TGTGCCAGCATGAGACAGCTCCCCGACAAGGGATCCGGCTACACCTTC. The encoded protein is CASMRQLPDKGSGYTF.

The chain uses TRBV20-1 and TRBJ2-5; 11 nucleotides match TRBD2. Germline CDR1 and CDR2: DFQATT and SNEGSKA (reference sequence). The CDR3 is made up of 13 amino acids. The V and J ends lost 5 bases and 6 bases, in that order; junction bases with no gene match: 5. The CDR3 loop reads CSAPSGGTKTQYF. The CDR3 DNA reads TGCAGTGCTCCTAGCGGGGGGACGAAGACCCAGTACTTC.

This clonotype showed up many times. The genes are TRBV20-1 and TRBJ1-2; D is possibly TRBD1 (6 bases). The CDR3 extends over 14 amino acids. Germline V CDR1 and CDR2: DFQATT, SNEGSKA (reference sequence). V lost 3 bases and J 7 bases, leaving 18 bases between the germline ends. In DNA, the CDR3 is TGCAGTGCTAGTCAGAACACAGGGTGGACTGGCTACACCTTC. It translates to CSASQNTGWTGYTF.

V gene TRBV3-1 combines with J gene TRBJ2-1, with D possibly TRBD2 on 7 matching bases. Germline V gene sequence: CDR1 LGHDT, CDR2 YNNKEL (reference sequence). V was trimmed by 2 bases and J by 6 bases, leaving 20 bases between them. The CDR3 totals 17 residues. The CDR3 nucleotides read TGTGCCAGCAGCCAACTCCTCACAGGGAGGGGGTCCAATGAGCAGTTCTTC. It codes for CASSQLLTGRGSNEQFF.

The chain combines TRBV24-1 with TRBJ2-1; D might be TRBD2 (5 bases). CDR1 is KGHDR, CDR2 SFDVKD, per germline. This CDR3 is built from 13 residues. V shed 4 bases and J shed 2 bases, with 5 bases lying between them. In DNA form, the CDR3 reads TGTGCCACCAGTGACGGGGCCTACAATGAGCAGTTCTTC. Its protein product is CATSDGAYNEQFF.

This clonotype appeared many times. This chain links TRBV20-1 with TRBJ1-6; D remains ambiguous. This CDR3 is built from 12 residues. The germline V gene has CDR1 DFQATT and CDR2 SNEGSKA (reference sequence). V shed 3 bases and J shed 9 bases, with 9 bases lying between them. The CDR3 DNA follows: TGCAGTGCTAGCTCCAAGGGTTCACCCCTCCACTTT. It encodes CSASSKGSPLHF.

This clonotype was observed at least ten times. The V gene is TRBV9, the J gene TRBJ2-3; D gene unclear. This CDR3 comprises 13 residues. CDR1 is SGDLS, CDR2 YYNGEE, per germline. Trimming took 0 bases from V and 4 from J, leaving 6 bases between them. The CDR3 loop reads CASSVAGADTQYF. CDR3 DNA sequence: TGTGCCAGCAGCGTAGCTGGGGCAGATACGCAGTATTTT.

The J gene is TRBJ2-3, the V gene TRBV20-1, with 7 bases identical to TRBD1. J gave up 3 bases and V 4 bases, and 10 bases lay outside the gene matches. The CDR3 covers 15 residues. CDR1 and CDR2 from the germline V gene are DFQATT and SNEGSKA (reference sequence). The CDR3 DNA is TGCAGTGCTACTACCGGGACAGATGGAACAGATACGCAGTATTTT. This sequence encodes CSATTGTDGTDTQYF.

This clonotype appeared a few times. The CDR3 coding sequence is TGCAGTGCGCCCGACAGGGGATGGGGTGGCTACACCTTC. Protein product: CSAPDRGWGGYTF. The J gene is TRBJ1-2, the V gene TRBV20-1; 8 positions agree with TRBD1. V was clipped by 6 bases and J by 7 bases; unmatched bases: 10. Germline V CDR1 and CDR2: DFQATT, SNEGSKA (reference sequence). The CDR3 sequence is 13 residues long.

This clonotype has at least ten counts. This chain connects TRBV5-1 to TRBJ2-3; D is unresolved. The CDR3 consists of 15 residues. Germline V gene sequence: CDR1 SGHRS, CDR2 YFSETQ. Trimming cost V 0 bases and J 1 base, with 9 bases left between them. The CDR3 DNA reads TGCGCCAGCAGCTTGGAGCCTCCTCGCACAGATACGCAGTATTTT. Residues: CASSLEPPRTDTQYF.

This clonotype was counted only a few times. CDR3 in amino acids: CASSPQGESTDTQYF. The CDR3 bases are TGTGCCAGCAGTCCGCAGGGTGAGAGCACAGATACGCAGTATTTT. The rearrangement links TRBV12-3 or TRBV12-4 to TRBJ2-3, with D perhaps matching TRBD1 (5 bases). Trimming removed 5 bases from V and 0 bases from J, with 12 bases in between. The CDR3 consists of 15 residues.

This chain uses TRBV10-3 with TRBJ2-1; D is perhaps TRBD1 (5 bases). The germline CDR1 and CDR2 sequences are ENHRY and SYGVKD. V lost 1 base to trimming and J lost 6 bases, with 10 bases between them. CDR3 length: 14 amino acids. The CDR3 region is CAISEWEGANEQFF. The CDR3 coding sequence is TGTGCCATCAGTGAGTGGGAAGGGGCCAATGAGCAGTTCTTC.

This clonotype was seen repeatedly, ten times or more. Here the CDR3 DNA reads TGTGCCAGCAGCCCGGGGACAGGGTTTAGAACTGAAGCTTTCTTT. Translated: CASSPGTGFRTEAFF. J is TRBJ1-1 and V is TRBV7-9; 9 bases match TRBD1. V shed 5 bases, J shed 5 bases, and the junction held 9 bases outside the gene matches. In germline, CDR1 is SEHNR, CDR2 FQNEAQ (reference sequence). The CDR3 consists of 15 residues.

This clonotype was observed many times. The chain couples TRBV7-2 to TRBJ2-3; the D is unclear. Trimming removed 5 bases from V and 6 bases from J, with 24 bases in between. CDR1 and CDR2 from the germline V gene are SGHTA and FQGNSA. This CDR3 is built from 17 residues. The CDR3 sequence is CASSLSFWRPPADTQYF. The DNA for the CDR3 is TGTGCCAGCAGCCTAAGTTTCTGGCGCCCCCCCGCGGATACGCAGTATTTT.

This clonotype was found many times. The rearrangement joins TRBV28 to TRBJ2-2; D unclear. Deletions cut 5 bases from V and 8 bases from J, with 12 bases between. The CDR3 is 13 amino acids. The V gene's germline CDR1 is MDHEN and CDR2 SYDVKM. Here the CDR3 DNA reads TGTGCCAGCAGTCGACCCGAGCTTGGGGAGCTGTTTTTT. Amino acid sequence: CASSRPELGELFF.

This rearrangement joins TRBV9 to TRBJ2-7, with 11 bases matching TRBD2. Trimming removed 0 bases from V and 0 bases from J; junction bases left unmatched: 8. Germline lookup yields CDR1 SGDLS and CDR2 YYNGEE. The CDR3 consists of 18 residues. This chain's CDR3 is CASSVGSGGAPSSYEQYF. The DNA for the CDR3 is TGTGCCAGCAGCGTAGGTAGCGGGGGGGCCCCGAGCTCCTACGAGCAGTACTTC.

CDR3 loop: CASSLDSPINEQFF. CDR3 DNA sequence: TGTGCCAGCAGCCTGGACAGCCCGATCAATGAGCAGTTCTTC. The chain joins TRBV12-3 or TRBV12-4 to TRBJ2-1; D is perhaps TRBD1 (6 bases). Between the trimmed V and J ends, which lost 6 bases and 6 bases, there was a span of 15 bases. The CDR3 totals 14 residues.

This clonotype appeared many times. This sequence joins TRBV24-1 and TRBJ2-3; no firm D call. The CDR3 totals 13 residues. V gave up 8 bases and J gave up 4 bases, with 12 bases separating them. Germline CDR1 is KGHDR and CDR2 is SFDVKD. CDR3 protein: CATMLANADTQYF. DNA of the CDR3: TGTGCCACCATGCTCGCGAATGCAGATACGCAGTATTTT.

This clonotype was counted a few times. The chain employs TRBV15 and TRBJ2-7; tentatively, D is TRBD2 (5 bases). V was trimmed by 0 bases and J by 3 bases, leaving 9 bases between them. This CDR3 comprises 14 residues. The V gene's germline CDR1 is LNHNV and CDR2 YYDKDF (reference sequence). CDR3 sequence: CATSRDGTSYEQYF. The CDR3 DNA follows: TGTGCCACCAGCAGAGATGGCACTAGCTACGAGCAGTACTTC.

The chain uses TRBV20-1 and TRBJ1-5, with TRBD1 matching over 10 bases. Germline V gives CDR1 DFQATT, CDR2 SNEGSKA (reference sequence). V shed 6 bases and J 5 bases; nucleotides not matched to a gene: 7. This CDR3 is built from 14 residues. The DNA for the CDR3 is TGCAGTGCAACCAGGGACAGGGGATATCAGCCCCAGCATTTT. Translating gives CSATRDRGYQPQHF.

The J gene is TRBJ2-4, the V gene TRBV12-3 or TRBV12-4; tentatively, D is TRBD1 or TRBD2 (5 bases each). The V end lost 3 bases, the J end lost 3 bases, and 15 bases lay between the germline ends. The length of the CDR3 is 16 residues. CDR3 in amino acids: CASSLGDGLDKNIQYF. The CDR3 nucleotides are TGTGCCAGCAGTTTGGGGGACGGCTTGGACAAAAACATTCAGTACTTC.

The chain is built from TRBV6-5 and TRBJ2-5; 9 nucleotides match TRBD1. Germline values: CDR1 MNHEY, CDR2 SVGAGI. There are 15 residues in the CDR3. The J segment lost 2 bases and the V segment lost 4 bases, leaving 5 bases of the junction unmatched. The CDR3, as DNA: TGTGCCAGCAGTTCACAGGGGGCCCGACAAGAGACCCAGTACTTC. It translates to CASSSQGARQETQYF.

CDR3 region: CASSLRTGDPHEQYF. CDR3 bases: TGTGCCAGCAGTCTGAGGACGGGTGACCCCCACGAGCAGTACTTC. This chain joins TRBV12-3 or TRBV12-4 and TRBJ2-7, with unresolved D. V shed 5 bases and J shed 5 bases, with 19 bases lying between them. The CDR3 has 15 amino acids.